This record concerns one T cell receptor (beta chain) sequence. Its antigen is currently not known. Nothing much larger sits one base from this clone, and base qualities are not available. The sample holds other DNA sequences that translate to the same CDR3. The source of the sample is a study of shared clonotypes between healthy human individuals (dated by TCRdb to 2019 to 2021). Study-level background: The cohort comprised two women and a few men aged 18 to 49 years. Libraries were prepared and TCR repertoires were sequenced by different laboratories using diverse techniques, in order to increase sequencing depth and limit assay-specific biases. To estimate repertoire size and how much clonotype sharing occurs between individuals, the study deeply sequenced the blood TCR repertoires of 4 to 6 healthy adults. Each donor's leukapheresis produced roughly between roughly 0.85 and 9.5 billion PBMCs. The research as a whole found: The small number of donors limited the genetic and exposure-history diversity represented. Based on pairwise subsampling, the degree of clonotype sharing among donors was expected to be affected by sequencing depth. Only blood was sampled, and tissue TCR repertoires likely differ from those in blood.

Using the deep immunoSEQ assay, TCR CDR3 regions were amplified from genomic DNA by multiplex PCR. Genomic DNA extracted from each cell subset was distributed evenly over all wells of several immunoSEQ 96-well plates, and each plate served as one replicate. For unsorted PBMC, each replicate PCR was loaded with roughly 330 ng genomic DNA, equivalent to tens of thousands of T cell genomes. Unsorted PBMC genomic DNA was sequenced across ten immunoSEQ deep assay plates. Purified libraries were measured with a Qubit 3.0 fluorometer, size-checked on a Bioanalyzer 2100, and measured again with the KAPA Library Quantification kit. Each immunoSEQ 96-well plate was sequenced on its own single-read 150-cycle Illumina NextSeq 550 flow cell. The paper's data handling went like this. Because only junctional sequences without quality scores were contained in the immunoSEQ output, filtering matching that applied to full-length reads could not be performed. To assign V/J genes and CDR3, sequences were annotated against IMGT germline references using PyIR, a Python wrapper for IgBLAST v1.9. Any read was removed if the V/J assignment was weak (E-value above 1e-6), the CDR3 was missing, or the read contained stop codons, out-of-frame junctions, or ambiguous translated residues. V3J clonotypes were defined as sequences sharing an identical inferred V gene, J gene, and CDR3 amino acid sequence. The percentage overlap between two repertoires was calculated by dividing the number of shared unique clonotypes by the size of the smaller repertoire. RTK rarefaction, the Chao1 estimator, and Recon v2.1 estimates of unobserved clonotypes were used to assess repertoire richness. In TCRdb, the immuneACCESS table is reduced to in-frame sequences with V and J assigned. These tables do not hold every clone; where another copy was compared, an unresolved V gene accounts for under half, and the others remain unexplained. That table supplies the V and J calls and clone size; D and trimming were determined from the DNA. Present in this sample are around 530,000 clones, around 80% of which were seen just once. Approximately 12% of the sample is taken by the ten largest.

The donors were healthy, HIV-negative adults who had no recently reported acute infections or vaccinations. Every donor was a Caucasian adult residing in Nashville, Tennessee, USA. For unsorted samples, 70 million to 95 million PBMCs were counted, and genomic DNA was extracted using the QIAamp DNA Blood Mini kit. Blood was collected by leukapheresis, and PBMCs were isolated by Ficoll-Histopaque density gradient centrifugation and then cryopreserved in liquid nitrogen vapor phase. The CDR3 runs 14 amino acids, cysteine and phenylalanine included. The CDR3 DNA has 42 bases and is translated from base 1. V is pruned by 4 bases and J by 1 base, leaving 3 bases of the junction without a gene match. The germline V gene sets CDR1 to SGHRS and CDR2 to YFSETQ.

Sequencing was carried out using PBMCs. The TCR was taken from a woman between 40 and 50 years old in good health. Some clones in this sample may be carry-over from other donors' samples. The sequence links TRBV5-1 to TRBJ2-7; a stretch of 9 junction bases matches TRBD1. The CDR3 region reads CASSQGQGSYEQYF. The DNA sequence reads TGCGCCAGCAGCCAGGGACAGGGTTCCTACGAGCAGTACTTC.